These 29 T cell receptor beta chains came from one sample sequenced in a study of T cells in Graves' hyperthyroidism and ophthalmopathy. Using RNA transcripts as the source, TCR beta CDR3 regions were amplified. The HTBI primer set drove a first-round RT-PCR of the TCR CDR3. TCRdb called the multiplex PCR reads again in MiXCR, with one record for every CDR3 protein. The data hold 200,000 to 250,000 distinct CDR3 sequences, with about 17% observed a single time. The specimen sequenced was blood. All receptors derive from a woman younger than 35 with Graves' ophthalmopathy.

This clonotype has only one observation. The chain carries TRBV5-8 and TRBJ2-1; the D gene could be TRBD1 or TRBD2 (7 bases each). Trimming removed 1 base from V and 7 bases from J, with 15 bases in between. CDR1 and CDR2 from the germline V gene are SGHTS and YDEGEE. The CDR3 is 15 residues long. CDR3 sequence (DNA): TGTGCCAGCAGCTTGATCAGGGGGGGAGGGAATGAGCAGTTCTTC. Its translation: CASSLIRGGGNEQFF. Using reference TRBV5-8 and TRBJ2-1 for the parts outside the CDR3, the full variable domain is EAGVTQSPTHLIKTRGQQATLRCSPISGHTSVYWYQQALGLGLQFLLWYDEGEERNRGNFPPRFSGRQFPNYSSELNVNALELEDSALYLCASSLIRGGGNEQFFGPGTRLTVL.

This chain joins TRBV19 and TRBJ2-1, with D possibly matching TRBD1 (6 bases). The CDR3 is 14 residues long. Trimming took off 4 bases at V and 7 bases at J, with 14 bases between the two ends. The germline V gene has CDR1 LNHDA and CDR2 SQIVND (reference sequence). CDR3 DNA sequence: TGTGCCAGTAGTAACATCCAGGGGAAGAATGAGCAGTTCTTC. This codes for CASSNIQGKNEQFF.

This clonotype came up many times. The V call is TRBV6-2 or TRBV6-3, the J call TRBJ2-4; TRBD2 might be the D (6 bases). V lost 5 bases to trimming and J lost 0 bases, with 17 bases between them. Germline V lookup: CDR1 MNHEY, CDR2 SVGEGT. The CDR3 runs 17 residues. DNA for the CDR3: TGTGCCAGCAGTCCCGACTTGTGGGGGGTAGCCAAAAACATTCAGTACTTC. Protein sequence: CASSPDLWGVAKNIQYF.

This clonotype came up many times. CDR3 bases: TGTGCCAGCAACGAGGGACTAGCGGGTAAGGGAGAGCAGTACTTC. Amino acids: CASNEGLAGKGEQYF. The chain uses TRBV7-9 and TRBJ2-7, with 12 bases identical to TRBD2. Germline trimming cut 7 bases from V and 7 bases from J; bases unmatched to any gene: 11. CDR3 length equals 15 residues. Per the germline V gene, CDR1 is SEHNR and CDR2 is FQNEAQ (reference sequence).

This clonotype was observed many times. This sequence joins TRBV2 and TRBJ1-4; D may be TRBD1 (5 bases). Trimming removed 7 bases at V and 8 bases at J, with 8 bases between. Germline V CDR1 and CDR2: SNHLY, FYNNEI. The CDR3 length is 11 residues. The CDR3 is CASIGDEKLFF. The CDR3, as DNA: TGTGCCAGCATTGGGGACGAAAAACTGTTTTTT.

This clonotype was recorded at least ten times. The CDR3 protein is CASSLEGLRFTEAFF. The CDR3 region has the DNA TGTGCCAGCAGTTTAGAAGGACTGAGATTCACTGAAGCTTTCTTT. The chain couples TRBV12-3 or TRBV12-4 to TRBJ1-1, with unresolved D. Trimming shortened V by 1 base and J by 4 bases, and 13 bases separated the two germline ends. This CDR3 comprises 15 residues.

This clonotype was counted at least ten times. The genes are TRBV2 and TRBJ2-3; TRBD2 matches 10 bases. The CDR3 has 18 amino acids. Unmatched junction bases numbered 11, after V lost 3 bases and J lost 2 bases. Germline CDR1 and CDR2: SNHLY and FYNNEI. Here the CDR3 reads CASSEQALAGSITDTQYF. The CDR3 DNA sequence: TGTGCCAGCAGTGAGCAGGCACTAGCGGGGAGCATCACAGATACGCAGTATTTT.

Many counts were recorded for this clonotype. The chain links TRBV28 to TRBJ1-6; unclear D gene. The germline V gene encodes CDR1 MDHEN and CDR2 SYDVKM. V was pared by 1 base and J by 11 bases, with 12 bases between. The CDR3 has 14 residues. The CDR3 is CASSLFSVGTPLHF. The CDR3 nucleotides read TGTGCCAGCAGTTTATTTAGCGTCGGGACACCCCTCCACTTT.

In its sample, this clonotype was seen many times. The chain employs TRBV5-6 and TRBJ1-1, with D possibly being TRBD1 (5 bases). The CDR3 has 13 residues. Trimming removed 0 bases at V and 11 bases at J, with 14 bases between. Per germline, CDR1 SGHDT and CDR2 YYEEEE. The CDR3 sequence is CASSLVEGTAAFF. CDR3 coding DNA: TGTGCCAGCAGCTTGGTGGAGGGGACGGCCGCTTTCTTT.

This clonotype was picked up many times. This chain links TRBV11-2 with TRBJ2-3, with 14 bases that match TRBD2. J lost 1 base, V lost 8 bases, and 17 bases had no gene match. The CDR3 runs 20 residues. Germline V gives CDR1 SGHAT, CDR2 FQNNGV. CDR3 protein: CASSYGPGTSGGFGTDTQYF. CDR3 DNA: TGTGCCAGCTCATATGGCCCCGGGACTAGCGGGGGATTTGGCACAGATACGCAGTATTTT.

This clonotype has ten or more counts. The rearrangement uses TRBV28 and TRBJ2-5; perhaps TRBD2 as D (6 bases). CDR1 and CDR2 from the germline V gene are MDHEN and SYDVKM. The CDR3 is made up of 15 amino acids. The V end lost 1 base, the J end lost 5 bases, and 14 bases lay between the germline ends. In nucleotides, the CDR3 is TGTGCCAGCAGTTTATCGGCGGGAAGGCAGGAGACCCAGTACTTC. Translated, it gives CASSLSAGRQETQYF.

The CDR3 DNA sequence: TGCAGTGCTAGTACGCTAGCGGGGGGGAACACCGGGGAGCTGTTTTTT. Protein product: CSASTLAGGNTGELFF. This chain joins TRBV20-1 and TRBJ2-2; 11 nucleotides match TRBD2. The length of the CDR3 is 16 residues. V trimming: 3 bases; J trimming: 1 base; junction bases outside the gene matches: 4. CDR1 and CDR2 from the germline V gene are DFQATT and SNEGSKA (reference sequence).

This clonotype was counted ten times or more. The chain recombines TRBV5-8 with TRBJ2-5; D not certain. The CDR3 sequence is 14 residues long. Trimming removed 2 bases at V and 3 bases at J, with 11 bases between. The V gene's germline CDR1 is SGHTS and CDR2 YDEGEE. CDR3 in DNA: TGTGCCAGCAGCTTTTACAGCGAAGAAGAGACCCAGTACTTC. It specifies CASSFYSEEETQYF.

This clonotype appeared a few times. The chain is built from TRBV4-2 and TRBJ2-7; TRBD2 matches at 10 bases. The J segment lost 4 bases and the V segment lost 2 bases, leaving 8 bases of the junction unmatched. This CDR3 is 16 amino acids long. Germline CDR1 is LGHNA and CDR2 is YNFKEQ. The CDR3 DNA follows: TGTGCCAGCAGCCAACCACCCACTAGCGGGACGTACGAGCAGTACTTC. Its translation: CASSQPPTSGTYEQYF.

There are many counts of this clonotype. Here the CDR3 reads CASSEEQGGPYNEQFF. CDR3 nucleotides: TGTGCCAGCAGTGAGGAACAGGGAGGGCCCTACAATGAGCAGTTCTTC. J is TRBJ2-1 and V is TRBV2, with D perhaps TRBD2 (7 bases). Trimming shortened V by 3 bases and J by 2 bases, and 14 bases separated the two germline ends. The V gene's germline CDR1 is SNHLY and CDR2 FYNNEI. This CDR3 contains 16 residues.

This clonotype was seen ten or more times. The chain carries TRBV7-3 and TRBJ2-1; 9 positions match TRBD2. Germline V gives CDR1 SGHTA, CDR2 FQGTGA. This CDR3 region has 15 residues. V lost 6 bases and J lost 6; bases outside the gene matches: 9. This CDR3 reads CASSGKASGANEQFF. In DNA, the CDR3 is TGTGCCAGCAGTGGGAAGGCTAGCGGGGCCAATGAGCAGTTCTTC.

This clonotype was counted at least ten times. This rearrangement joins TRBV15 to TRBJ1-1, with TRBD1 identical over 7 bases. In germline, CDR1 is LNHNV, CDR2 YYDKDF (reference sequence). Trimming took 3 bases from V and 4 from J; bases not matched to a gene: 5. This CDR3 comprises 14 residues. The CDR3 DNA reads as TGTGCCACCAGCAGGGGAGACAGGGCCACTGAAGCTTTCTTT. Protein sequence: CATSRGDRATEAFF. The complete variable domain, with remaining parts taken from reference TRBV15 and TRBJ1-1, reads DAMVIQNPRYQVTQFGKPVTLSCSQTLNHNVMYWYQQKSSQAPKLLFHYYDKDFNNEADTPDNFQSRRPNTSFCFLDIRSPGLGDTAMYLCATSRGDRATEAFFGQGTRLTVV.

In its sample, this clonotype was seen many times. At one of its ends the junction is not consistent with the germline gene, which may arise from a read error. V is TRBV3-1 and J is TRBJ2-1; 7 bases are a match to TRBD2. CDR1 is LGHDT, CDR2 YNNKEL, per germline (reference sequence). The CDR3 is 15 amino acids. In nucleotides, the CDR3 is TGTGCCAGCAGTCAAGATGCCTTCACTAGCGCCAAGCAGTTCTTC. This sequence encodes CASSQDAFTSAKQFF.

The J gene is TRBJ1-2, the V gene TRBV7-2; TRBD1 agrees at 8 bases. The germline V gene has CDR1 SGHTA and CDR2 FQGNSA. The V and J ends lost 5 bases and 7 bases, in that order; junction bases with no gene match: 6. The CDR3 totals 13 residues. In DNA form, the CDR3 reads TGTGCCAGCAGCGCAAGGACAGGGTTTGGCTACACCTTC. Translating it yields CASSARTGFGYTF.

This clonotype showed up many times. The rearrangement joins TRBV28 to TRBJ1-2; D ambiguous. The CDR3 is 12 residues long. Germline CDR1 and CDR2: MDHEN and SYDVKM. V was clipped by 4 bases and J by 4 bases, with 7 bases between them. The chain's CDR3 is CASSSKIYGYTF. CDR3 sequence (DNA): TGTGCCAGCAGTTCCAAAATCTATGGCTACACCTTC.

This clonotype was counted at least ten times. V is TRBV19 and J is TRBJ1-1; 10 positions agree with TRBD1. The CDR3 runs to 14 residues. Germline CDR1 is LNHDA and CDR2 is SQIVND (reference sequence). J gave up 3 bases and V 7 bases, and 5 bases lay outside the gene matches. In nucleotides, the CDR3 is TGTGCCAGTAACCCGGGACAGGGGTACACTGAAGCTTTCTTT. Its protein is CASNPGQGYTEAFF. Filled out from reference TRBV19 and TRBJ1-1, the complete variable domain reads DGGITQSPKYLFRKEGQNVTLSCEQNLNHDAMYWYRQDPGQGLRLIYYSQIVNDFQKGDIAEGYSVSREKKESFPLTVTSAQKNPTAFYLCASNPGQGYTEAFFGQGTRLTVV.

With respect to this clonotype: A much larger clone lies one base from this, so it may be a read error. The chain recombines TRBV7-2 with TRBJ1-4; D unclear. The CDR3 is 17 amino acids. CDR1 and CDR2 (germline): SGHTA, FQGNSA. CDR3 in DNA: TGTGCCAGCAGCTTAGAAGGCGCAGGCGGATACCCTGAAAAACTGGTTTTT. This encodes CASSLEGAGGYPEKLVF.

This clonotype was detected many times. The genes are TRBV30 and TRBJ2-2; TRBD2 matches at 10 bases. Germline CDR1 reads GTSNPN; CDR2 reads SVGIG (reference sequence). The CDR3 totals 15 residues. V lost 4 bases to trimming and J lost 4 bases; unmatched junction nucleotides: 6. The DNA of the CDR3 is TGTGCCTGGATGGGAGAGCGGGAGGGCACCGGGGAGCTGTTTTTT. Translation gives CAWMGEREGTGELFF.

Only a few counts were recorded for this clonotype. The rearrangement links TRBV7-9 to TRBJ2-7, with a possible D match to TRBD2 (6 bases). Germline lookup yields CDR1 SEHNR and CDR2 FQNEAQ (reference sequence). The CDR3 is made up of 15 amino acids. The V and J ends lost 5 bases and 0 bases respectively, with 14 bases between them. CDR3 in DNA: TGTGCCAGCAGCAAGCGGGCCTCGAGCTCCTACGAGCAGTACTTC. This codes for CASSKRASSSYEQYF.

Many counts were recorded for this clonotype. The chain is built from TRBV20-1 and TRBJ1-2, with D unclear. Germline loops: CDR1 DFQATT, CDR2 SNEGSKA (reference sequence). The V end lost 3 bases, the J end lost 3 bases, and 17 bases lay between the germline ends. There are 15 residues in the CDR3. CDR3 coding DNA: TGCAGTGCTAGCCCACAGCTCGAAGTTGACTATGGCTACACCTTC. Its translation is CSASPQLEVDYGYTF.

This clonotype was seen repeatedly, ten times or more. The chain couples TRBV5-8 to TRBJ1-4, with D possibly matching TRBD1 (5 bases). The CDR3 is 13 amino acids. The germline CDR1 and CDR2 sequences are SGHTS and YDEGEE. The V gene lost 4 bases and the J gene lost 6 bases, with 10 bases spanning the gap. The CDR3 DNA sequence: TGTGCCAGCAGCCCGGGACCCGATGAAAAACTGTTTTTT. Protein: CASSPGPDEKLFF.

This clonotype has a handful of counts. This rearrangement joins TRBV4-3 to TRBJ2-7; 10 nucleotides line up with TRBD2. Germline lookup yields CDR1 LGHNA and CDR2 YSLEER. There are 18 residues in the CDR3. The ends lost 4 bases at V and 0 bases at J; junction bases unmatched: 12. The DNA of the CDR3 is TGCGCCAGCAGCCCCAGTGTAGCGGGAGGTTTCGGCTCCTACGAGCAGTACTTC. It specifies CASSPSVAGGFGSYEQYF.

This clonotype was counted ten times or more. V usage is TRBV5-1 and J usage is TRBJ2-3; D not certain. This CDR3 is 13 amino acids long. Between the trimmed V and J ends, which lost 0 bases and 4 bases, there was a span of 6 bases. CDR1 and CDR2 (germline): SGHRS, YFSETQ. CDR3 coding DNA: TGCGCCAGCAGCTTGGAGTTCTCAGATACGCAGTATTTT. It codes for CASSLEFSDTQYF.

This clonotype was counted ten times or more. The rearrangement joins TRBV20-1 to TRBJ2-1; D is perhaps TRBD2 (6 bases). Germline loops: CDR1 DFQATT, CDR2 SNEGSKA (reference sequence). The V end lost 3 bases, the J end lost 7 bases, and 10 bases lay between the germline ends. This CDR3 has 12 residues. The chain's CDR3 is CSARRLVNEQFF. CDR3 nucleotides: TGCAGTGCTAGGCGACTAGTGAATGAGCAGTTCTTC.